This TCR beta chain comes out of a study of shared clonotypes between healthy human individuals. Broader study findings: Since donors were few, the genetic and exposure-history diversity represented was limited.

This CDR3 has 13 residues. On this clone: Its antigen remains unidentified.

Using immunoSEQ multiplex PCR, the repertoire was profiled, and TCRdb retains in-frame clones only, with some absent. Here the sample spans over 2 million clones, just under 95% being singletons. The receptor was isolated from a man aged 18 to 29 in good health. Some clones in this sample may be carry-over from other donors' samples. Sequencing input: naive CD4+ T cells from PBMCs. Subset meaning: CD45RA+ positively selected. This chain joins TRBV21-1 and TRBJ2-5; the table's D call, TRBD2, has no DNA check behind it. TRBV21-1 represents a pseudogene. The CDR3 loop reads CASMRRGQETQYF. The DNA of the CDR3 is TGTGCCAGCATGCGACGGGGTCAAGAGACCCAGTACTTC.